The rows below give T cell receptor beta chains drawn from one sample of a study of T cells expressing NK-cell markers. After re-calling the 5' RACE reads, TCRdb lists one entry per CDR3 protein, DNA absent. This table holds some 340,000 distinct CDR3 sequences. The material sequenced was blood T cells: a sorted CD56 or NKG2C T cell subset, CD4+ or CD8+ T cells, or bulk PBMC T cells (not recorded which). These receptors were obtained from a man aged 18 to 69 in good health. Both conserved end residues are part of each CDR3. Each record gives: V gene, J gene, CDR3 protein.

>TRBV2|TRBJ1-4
CASRGQFATNEKLFF
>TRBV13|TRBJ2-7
CASSPGGGQYSSYEQYF
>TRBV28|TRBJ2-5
CASRPPSPLTETQYF
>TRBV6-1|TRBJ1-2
CASSLIDRAKGEGYTF
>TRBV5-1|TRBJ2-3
CASRTLAGYQDTQYF
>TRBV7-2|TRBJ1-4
CASSLTAGGEEKLFF
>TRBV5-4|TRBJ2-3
CASSSYREGTDTQYF
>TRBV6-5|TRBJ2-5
CASSYSLTSEGETQYF
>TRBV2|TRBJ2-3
CASSEGPTPSTDTQYF
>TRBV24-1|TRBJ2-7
CATSALAGGSYEQYF
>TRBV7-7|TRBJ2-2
CASSLEGGRLFF
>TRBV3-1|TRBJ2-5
CASTQGYTQETQYF
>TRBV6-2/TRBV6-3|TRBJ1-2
CASSYTGTKNYGYTF
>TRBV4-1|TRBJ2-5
CASSQGALAGGRQETQYF
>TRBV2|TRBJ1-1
CASRADSLMNTDAFF
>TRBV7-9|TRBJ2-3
CASSLGWELGLADTQYF
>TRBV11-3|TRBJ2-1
CASSYDAGVTNEQFF
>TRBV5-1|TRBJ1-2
CASSPSGEGGYTF
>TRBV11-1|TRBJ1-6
CASSLFNLSRANNSPLHF
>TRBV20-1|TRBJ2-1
CSARKGPREQFF
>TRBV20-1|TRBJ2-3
CSAPPSRSSTDTQYF
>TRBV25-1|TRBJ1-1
CASSGDMNTEAFF
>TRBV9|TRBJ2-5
CASSVGVTSGKETQYF
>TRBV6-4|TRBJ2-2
CASSARIAGTNTGELFF
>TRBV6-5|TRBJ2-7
CASEFTNSNTYEQYF
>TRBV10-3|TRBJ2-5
CAISEGTSGLAETQYF